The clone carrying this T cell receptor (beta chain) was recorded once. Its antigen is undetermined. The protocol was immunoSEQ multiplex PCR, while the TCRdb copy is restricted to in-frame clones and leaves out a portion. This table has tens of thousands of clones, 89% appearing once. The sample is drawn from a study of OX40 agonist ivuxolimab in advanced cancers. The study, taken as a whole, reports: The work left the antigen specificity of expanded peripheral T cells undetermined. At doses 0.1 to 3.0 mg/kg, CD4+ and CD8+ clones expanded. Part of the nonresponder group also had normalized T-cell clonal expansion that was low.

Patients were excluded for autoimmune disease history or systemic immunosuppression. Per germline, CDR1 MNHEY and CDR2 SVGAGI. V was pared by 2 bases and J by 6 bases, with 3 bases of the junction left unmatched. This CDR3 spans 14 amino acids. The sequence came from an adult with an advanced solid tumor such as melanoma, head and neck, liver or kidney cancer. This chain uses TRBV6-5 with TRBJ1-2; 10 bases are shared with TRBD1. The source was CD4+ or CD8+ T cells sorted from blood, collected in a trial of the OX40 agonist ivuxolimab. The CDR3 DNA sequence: TGTGCCAGCAGTTACGGAGACAGGGGGCATGGCTACACCTTC. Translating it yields CASSYGDRGHGYTF.